A single sample gave rise to the 21 T cell receptor beta chains below, sequenced in a study of CXCR3-negative and CXCR3-positive naive CD8 T cells. The libraries of TRB cDNA were prepared using 5' RACE with UMI labels. TCRdb reprocessed the 5' RACE reads and keeps a single row for each CDR3 protein, giving no DNA. The table for this sample gives 45,000 to 65,000 distinct CDR3 sequences. The source material was naive CXCR3- CD8+ T cells from blood. Subset specified: CD45RO-CCR7+CD27+CD95- naive CD8+ T cells lacking CXCR3 (TNR3-). Receptors were obtained from a human donor in good health. Some clones in this sample may be carry-over from other donors' samples.

The chain couples TRBV7-9 to TRBJ2-1; the D call of TRBD2 rests on TCRdb alone, since no DNA is present to check it. There are 15 residues in the CDR3. The germline V gene encodes CDR1 SEHNR and CDR2 FQNEAQ (reference sequence). CDR3 loop: CASSLPLVMGNEQFF.

V gene TRBV5-1 combines with J gene TRBJ1-1; TCRdb's D gene call, TRBD1, goes unchecked for lack of DNA. The CDR3 length is 15 residues. Germline CDR1 is SGHRS and CDR2 is YFSETQ. CDR3 in amino acids: CASSRDRATNTEAFF.

This chain connects TRBV10-3 to TRBJ2-7; as DNA is missing, the TRBD2 call by TCRdb cannot be tested. Per the germline V gene, CDR1 is ENHRY and CDR2 is SYGVKD. The CDR3 is made up of 16 amino acids. CDR3 residues: CAISEASGEGSYEQYF.

The rearrangement joins TRBV3-1 to TRBJ2-1; TCRdb returns TRBD1, unconfirmable since there is no DNA. Germline values: CDR1 LGHDT, CDR2 YNNKEL (reference sequence). CDR3 length equals 19 residues. The CDR3 reads CASSQGHIMAGPSYNEQFF.

J is TRBJ2-7 and V is TRBV7-2; TCRdb picks TRBD1, but there is no DNA to check that call. The V gene's germline CDR1 is SGHTA and CDR2 FQGNSA. The CDR3 contains 14 residues. CDR3 loop: CASSVQGSSYEQYF.

This chain joins TRBV4-2 and TRBJ1-2. Germline V gene data show CDR1 as LGHNA and CDR2 as YNFKEQ. The CDR3 covers 15 residues. Here the CDR3 reads CASSQDRTANYGYTF.

The rearrangement joins TRBV6-2 or TRBV6-3 to TRBJ2-1; TCRdb outputs TRBD2, but without DNA this stays unchecked. CDR3 length equals 13 residues. The germline V gene has CDR1 MNHEY and CDR2 SVGEGT. CDR3 region: CASSYSTGGEQFF.

This chain connects TRBV6-5 to TRBJ2-7; with no DNA, the TCRdb D assignment of TRBD1 cannot be verified. CDR3 size: 15 residues. Germline V gene data show CDR1 as MNHEY and CDR2 as SVGAGI. CDR3 residues: CASSYEQGNSYEQYF.

V is TRBV5-4 and J is TRBJ2-3; no DNA is available, so the TRBD1 call from TCRdb remains unchecked. Germline V gene data show CDR1 as SGHNT and CDR2 as YYREEE (reference sequence). The CDR3 loop spans 17 amino acids. CDR3 sequence: CASSPDSSGGSTDTQYF.

The chain is built from TRBV4-1 and TRBJ1-1. The CDR3 sequence is 14 residues long. CDR1 is MGHRA, CDR2 YSYEKL, per germline. The CDR3 loop is CASSQGLAGNLAFF.

The chain is built from TRBV27 and TRBJ2-2; lacking DNA, the TRBD1 call made by TCRdb goes unchecked. Looked up from germline, CDR1 is MNHEY and CDR2 is SMNVEV (reference sequence). The length of the CDR3 is 12 residues. Here the CDR3 reads CASSPGAGELFF.

The gene calls are TRBV3-1 and TRBJ2-1; absent DNA, TCRdb's TRBD2 call cannot be checked. The germline gives CDR1 LGHDT, CDR2 YNNKEL (reference sequence). The CDR3 sequence is 16 residues long. The CDR3 is CASSPPDERRYNEQFF.

The CDR3 is CSVEDRSSYEQYF. The gene calls are TRBV29-1 and TRBJ2-7. The length of the CDR3 is 13 residues. Germline CDR1 SQVTM, CDR2 ANQGSEA.

The chain is built from TRBV7-3 and TRBJ1-1. Germline-derived CDR1 and CDR2 are SGHTA and FQGTGA. This CDR3 region has 15 residues. Here the CDR3 reads CASSSSRDQYTEAFF.

The rearrangement uses TRBV28 and TRBJ2-1; TCRdb outputs TRBD1, but without DNA this stays unchecked. The germline CDR1 and CDR2 sequences are MDHEN and SYDVKM. The CDR3 is 14 residues long. The CDR3 protein is CASRWTGGYNEQFF.

The V gene is TRBV4-3, the J gene TRBJ2-1. CDR1 and CDR2 from the germline V gene are LGHNA and YSLEER. This CDR3 spans 12 amino acids. CDR3 loop: CASSQGTTEQFF.

This clonotype ranks as medium-sized in terms of frequency. This sequence joins TRBV12-3 or TRBV12-4 and TRBJ2-5; TCRdb outputs TRBD2, but without DNA this stays unchecked. The CDR3 extends over 16 amino acids. The CDR3 reads CASSALTIAGQETQYF.

The chain employs TRBV20-1 and TRBJ2-7; there is no DNA to check the TCRdb D call of TRBD1. The CDR3 has 15 amino acids. CDR1 is DFQATT and CDR2 is SNEGSKA in the germline V gene (reference sequence). CDR3: CSARKTSGVTYEQYF.

The J gene is TRBJ2-5, the V gene TRBV5-1; with no DNA, the TCRdb D assignment of TRBD1 cannot be verified. The germline CDR1 and CDR2 sequences are SGHRS and YFSETQ. The CDR3 runs to 17 residues. Here the CDR3 reads CASSLGATGTPSETQYF.

The chain joins TRBV29-1 to TRBJ2-3; TCRdb outputs TRBD2, but without DNA this stays unchecked. The CDR3 runs 17 residues. Germline V gene data show CDR1 as SQVTM and CDR2 as ANQGSEA. The CDR3 region is CSVDLGQGPIRPDTQYF.

The gene calls are TRBV28 and TRBJ2-7; the D call from TCRdb, TRBD2, cannot be confirmed without DNA. The germline CDR1 and CDR2 sequences are MDHEN and SYDVKM. The CDR3 sequence is 13 residues long. CDR3 sequence: CASSYSLSYEQYF.